Reported below is one TCR beta chain. In this sample, this clonotype turned up many times. What this receptor recognizes is not known. The sample holds no much larger clone one base away, and base qualities are not on file. The data are from a study of early T cells in non-severe SARS-CoV-2 infection (dated by TCRdb to the early 2020s). Turning to the overall study: Bulk RNA from unsorted whole blood was used for TCR sequencing, so alpha and beta chains could not be paired. Results the study describes overall, beyond this receptor: VDJdb matching was skewed toward anti-spike CD8 responses and likely underestimated virus-specific expansions by missing private and CD4 specificities.

The library was prepared using 5' RACE. Sequencing was performed on a NextSeq 500. The TCR library protocol attached unique molecular identifiers to individual cDNA molecules to correct for sequencing error and PCR bias. TCR alpha and beta chains were both sequenced, and the abundances of alpha and beta sequences in each sample were closely correlated with each other. The authors processed their data as follows. Decombinator V4 was used to annotate the V gene, J gene and CDR3 of the TCR sequences. Expanded TCRs were defined as changing significantly between any two time points under a Poisson model with p below 0.0001. Abundances of TCRs were expressed as counts per million after normalisation to the total number of TCRs sequenced in each sample. TRAV1-2 paired with TRAJ12, TRAJ20 or TRAJ33 defined MAIT TCRs, while TRAV10 paired with TRAJ18 defined iNKT TCRs. VDJdb, accessed on 1 November 2021, was searched for TCRs annotated for CMV, EBV and SARS-CoV-2, and TCRs annotated for more than one antigen were excluded. TCRdb handled the public reads itself, with Q25 trimming in fastp and clone calling in MiXCR, and kept productive beta chains. Identical CDR3 protein sequences are pooled into one entry, listed with their most common genes and DNA. These V and J calls are TCRdb output, not the study's own analysis. In this sample the table shows some 71,000 distinct CDR3 sequences, roughly 8.7% of which occur a single time. Less than 6.5% of the sample comes from the top ten.

The CDR1 and CDR2 encoded by the germline V gene (reference sequence) are SGHKS and YYEKEE. The CDR3, from cysteine to phenylalanine, totals 14 residues. Only the CDR3 DNA stays, 42 bases, in frame from base 1. V was cut back by 1 base and J by 6 bases, leaving a gap of 13 bases between them. This was a case-control study nested in a cohort of healthcare workers in London, UK, who had nasopharyngeal swab PCR tests and blood samples taken every week. Healthcare workers were recruited during the week of the UK lockdown, between 23 and 31 March 2020, and followed weekly for up to 16 weeks. What was sequenced was whole blood. Recombination joined TRBV5-5 with TRBJ1-2, and the D gene may be TRBD1, 6 bases matching. This TCR derives from an adult who was a healthcare worker with PCR-confirmed SARS-CoV-2 infection or an uninfected control (not recorded which). The DNA sequence reads TGTGCCAGCAGCTTGTGGGGGGCGACGGATGGCTACACCTTC. It translates to CASSLWGATDGYTF. Supplemented by the reference TRBV5-5 and TRBJ1-2 proteins around the CDR3, the complete variable domain is DAGVTQSPTHLIKTRGQQVTLRCSPISGHKSVSWYQQVLGQGPQFIFQYYEKEERGRGNFPDRFSARQFPNYSSELNVNALLLGDSALYLCASSLWGATDGYTFGSGTRLTVV.